The 16 T cell receptor beta chains presented below share a single source sample, sequenced in a study of PD-1 blockade in classical Hodgkin lymphoma. TCRdb's copy holds only in-frame clones and misses some; the assay was immunoSEQ multiplex PCR. The sample includes around 90,000 clones, roughly 73% of them seen just once. Regarding time point: cycle 4 day 1 (C4D1), after five to seven weeks of nivolumab. Each patient relapsed following autologous stem cell transplantation, and prior brentuximab vedotin exposure differed. The material was peripheral blood mononuclear cells (PBMCs), obtained before the fourth cycle of nivolumab. The receptor source for this set is a human donor with classical Hodgkin lymphoma.

The V and J genes are TRBV27 and TRBJ2-7, with D perhaps matching TRBD1 (5 bases). CDR3 length: 14 residues. The ends were cut back, 2 bases at V and 2 bases at J, with 10 bases in the middle. CDR1 and CDR2 from the germline V gene are MNHEY and SMNVEV (reference sequence). The CDR3 nucleotides read TGTGCCAGCAGTTTAAAACAGGAGACCTACGAGCAGTACTTC. As protein: CASSLKQETYEQYF.

CDR3 loop: CASSQDWGRSSGTTDTQYF. The DNA of the CDR3 is TGCGCCAGCAGCCAAGATTGGGGGCGGTCTAGCGGGACGACAGATACGCAGTATTTT. The chain uses TRBV4-1 and TRBJ2-3; 9 positions agree with TRBD2. Germline CDR1 is MGHRA and CDR2 is YSYEKL. This CDR3 is 19 amino acids long. V was pared by 0 bases and J by 3 bases, with 13 bases of the junction left unmatched.

This chain joins TRBV7-3 and TRBJ2-1; D uncertain. In germline, CDR1 is SGHTA, CDR2 FQGTGA. Trimming cost V 2 bases and J 0 bases, with 14 bases left between them. The CDR3 covers 17 residues. The CDR3 sequence: CASSLAPGYSSYNEQFF. CDR3 in DNA: TGTGCCAGCAGCTTAGCGCCGGGTTACAGCTCCTACAATGAGCAGTTCTTC.

J is TRBJ2-3 and V is TRBV6-1, with D maybe TRBD2 (6 bases). Germline V lookup: CDR1 MNHNS, CDR2 SASEGT. The V and J ends lost 9 bases and 3 bases respectively, with 19 bases between them. This CDR3 region has 15 residues. This chain's CDR3 is CASSFWRASTDTQYF. The CDR3 DNA sequence: TGTGCCAGTTCCTTCTGGAGGGCCAGTACAGATACGCAGTATTTT.

V is TRBV4-3 and J is TRBJ1-1; D is uncertain. Looked up from germline, CDR1 is LGHNA and CDR2 is YSLEER. The CDR3 length is 13 residues. With 8 bases removed from V and 0 bases from J, the gap between germline ends came to 10 bases. CDR3 sequence (DNA): TGCGCCAGCTCCCAAGGGATGAACACTGAAGCTTTCTTT. Translation: CASSQGMNTEAFF.

The chain uses TRBV20-1 and TRBJ2-1, with a possible D match to TRBD2 (5 bases). Between the trimmed V and J ends, which lost 6 bases and 4 bases, there was a span of 7 bases. The CDR3 contains 11 residues. CDR1 and CDR2 from the germline V gene are DFQATT and SNEGSKA (reference sequence). The CDR3 DNA reads TGCAGTGCCGAGGGATACAATGAGCAGTTCTTC. Translating it yields CSAEGYNEQFF.

The chain joins TRBV18 to TRBJ1-6; the match to TRBD1 covers 8 bases. This CDR3 spans 14 amino acids. Germline V CDR1 and CDR2: KGHSH, LQKENI. Trimming at V came to 6 bases and at J to 10 bases, leaving 8 bases not matched to a gene. CDR3 protein: CASSPGQGGSPLHF. The CDR3 nucleotides are TGTGCCAGCTCCCCTGGACAGGGTGGATCACCCCTCCACTTT.

The rearrangement joins TRBV30 to TRBJ1-6, with D perhaps TRBD1 (5 bases). Germline assignment: CDR1 GTSNPN and CDR2 SVGIG (reference sequence). The CDR3 contains 14 residues. V gave up 2 bases and J gave up 6 bases, with 11 bases separating them. The CDR3 loop is CAWSNWQGNSPLHF. The CDR3 DNA reads TGTGCCTGGAGTAACTGGCAGGGTAATTCACCCCTCCACTTT.

V gene TRBV7-6 combines with J gene TRBJ2-3; 7 bases match TRBD2. CDR3 length: 15 amino acids. Germline CDR1 and CDR2: SGHVS and FNYEAQ. The ends lost 4 bases at V and 1 base at J; junction bases unmatched: 5. CDR3 nucleotide sequence: TGTGCCAGCAGCTCCCGGGGGGTTGGCACAGATACGCAGTATTTT. Protein: CASSSRGVGTDTQYF.

With respect to this clone: The germline gene is not matched at one end of the junction; a read error may be the cause. The V and J genes are TRBV7-7 and TRBJ2-2; TRBD2 matches at 9 bases. The CDR3 spans 18 residues. Germline assignment: CDR1 SSHAT and CDR2 FNYEAQ (reference sequence). For the CDR3, the DNA is TGTGCTAGCAGCTTAAGGGCGGGGGGGAACGGAGGCACCGGGGAGCTGTTTTTT. This translates into CASSLRAGGNGGTGELFF.

The chain is built from TRBV7-9 and TRBJ1-3; D gene uncertain. This CDR3 is 19 amino acids long. Per germline, CDR1 SEHNR and CDR2 FQNEAQ (reference sequence). V was cut by 5 bases and J by 2 bases, with 25 bases left in between. The CDR3 spells CASSRIFRTSRTPGNTIYF. CDR3 in DNA: TGTGCCAGCAGCCGTATATTCCGAACCTCCCGAACGCCTGGAAACACCATATATTTT.

This chain joins TRBV6-5 and TRBJ1-2; no reliable D call. Trimming took off 0 bases at V and 7 bases at J, with 9 bases between the two ends. Germline V gives CDR1 MNHEY, CDR2 SVGAGI. The CDR3 sequence is 13 residues long. Here the CDR3 reads CASSYSGYAGYTF. In DNA, the CDR3 is TGTGCCAGCAGTTACTCGGGCTATGCTGGCTACACCTTC.

This clone was counted a single time. This chain joins TRBV9 and TRBJ1-2; tentatively, D is TRBD1 (6 bases). Trimming took 4 bases from V and 8 from J, leaving 21 bases between them. CDR1 and CDR2 (germline): SGDLS, YYNGEE. The CDR3 length is 15 residues. CDR3 in amino acids: CASSPWLPTGYGYTF. CDR3 nucleotide sequence: TGTGCCAGCAGCCCCTGGCTCCCCACAGGGTACGGCTACACCTTC.

This clone has only one observation. This chain joins TRBV19 and TRBJ2-7, with TRBD2 matching over 14 bases. The junction had 1 base not matched to a gene; V was cut back by 6 bases and J by 0 bases. Per germline, CDR1 LNHDA and CDR2 SQIVND (reference sequence). This CDR3 has 15 residues. The CDR3, as DNA: TGTGCCAGTAGGGGGACTAGCGGGGGCTCCTACGAGCAGTACTTC. Its protein is CASRGTSGGSYEQYF. The complete variable domain, with remaining parts taken from reference TRBV19 and TRBJ2-7, reads DGGITQSPKYLFRKEGQNVTLSCEQNLNHDAMYWYRQDPGQGLRLIYYSQIVNDFQKGDIAEGYSVSREKKESFPLTVTSAQKNPTAFYLCASRGTSGGSYEQYFGPGTRLTVT.

This chain uses TRBV7-8 with TRBJ1-4, with 9 bases lining up with TRBD1. Germline assignment: CDR1 SGHVS and CDR2 FQNEAQ. The CDR3 length is 15 residues. V trimming: 3 bases; J trimming: 7 bases; junction bases outside the gene matches: 6. CDR3 in DNA: TGTGCCAGCAGCTTTCCCGGGACAGGGAGTGAAAAACTGTTTTTT. This codes for CASSFPGTGSEKLFF.

The chain couples TRBV13 to TRBJ1-1, with a weak D call TRBD1 (6 bases). The length of the CDR3 is 13 residues. Per germline, CDR1 PRHDT and CDR2 FYEKMQ (reference sequence). With 1 base removed from V and 3 bases from J, the gap between germline ends came to 6 bases. In DNA form, the CDR3 reads TGTGCCAGCAGCTTAGCAGGGGACACTGAAGCTTTCTTT. This encodes CASSLAGDTEAFF.